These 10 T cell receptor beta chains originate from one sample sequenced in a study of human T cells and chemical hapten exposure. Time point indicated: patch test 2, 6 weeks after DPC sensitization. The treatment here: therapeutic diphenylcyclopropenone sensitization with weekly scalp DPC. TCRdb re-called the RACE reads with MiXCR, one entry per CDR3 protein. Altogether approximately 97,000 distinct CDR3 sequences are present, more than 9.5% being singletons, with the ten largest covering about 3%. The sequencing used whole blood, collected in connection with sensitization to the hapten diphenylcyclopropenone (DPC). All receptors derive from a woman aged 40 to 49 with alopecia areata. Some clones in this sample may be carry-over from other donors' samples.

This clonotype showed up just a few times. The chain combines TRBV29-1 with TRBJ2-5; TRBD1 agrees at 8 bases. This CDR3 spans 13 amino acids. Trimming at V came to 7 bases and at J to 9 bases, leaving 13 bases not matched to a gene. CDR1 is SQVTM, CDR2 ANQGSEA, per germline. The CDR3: CSAEGTGNGAQYF. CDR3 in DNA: TGCAGCGCCGAAGGGACAGGAAACGGGGCCCAGTACTTC.

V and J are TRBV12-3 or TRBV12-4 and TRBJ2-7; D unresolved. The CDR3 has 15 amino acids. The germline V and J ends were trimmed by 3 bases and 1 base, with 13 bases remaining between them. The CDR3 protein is CASSFNRLYSYEQYF. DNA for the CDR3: TGTGCCAGCAGTTTCAACAGACTCTATTCCTACGAGCAGTACTTC.

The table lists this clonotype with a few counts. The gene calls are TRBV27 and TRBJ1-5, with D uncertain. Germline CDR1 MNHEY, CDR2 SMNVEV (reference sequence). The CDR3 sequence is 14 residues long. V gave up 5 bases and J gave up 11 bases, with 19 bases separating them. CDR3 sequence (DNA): TGTGCCAGCAGTCCGGACGGATCAATACCGGCCCAGCATTTT. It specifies CASSPDGSIPAQHF.

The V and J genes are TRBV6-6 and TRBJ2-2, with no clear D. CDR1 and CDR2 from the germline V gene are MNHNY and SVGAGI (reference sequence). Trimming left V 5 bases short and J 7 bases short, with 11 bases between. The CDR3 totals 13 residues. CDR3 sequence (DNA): TGTGCCAGCAGTAGAATTCCTGGCGGGGAGCTGTTTTTT. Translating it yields CASSRIPGGELFF.

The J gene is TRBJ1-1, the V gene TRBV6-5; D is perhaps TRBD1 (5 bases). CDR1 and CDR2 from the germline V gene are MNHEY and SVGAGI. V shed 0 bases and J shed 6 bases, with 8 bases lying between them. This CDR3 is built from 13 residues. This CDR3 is CASSYSGGAEAFF. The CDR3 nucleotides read TGTGCCAGCAGTTACTCGGGGGGAGCTGAAGCTTTCTTT.

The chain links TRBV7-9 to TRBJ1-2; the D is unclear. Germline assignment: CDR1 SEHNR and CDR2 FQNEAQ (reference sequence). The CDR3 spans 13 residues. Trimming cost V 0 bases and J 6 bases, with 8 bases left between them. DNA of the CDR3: TGTGCCAGCAGCTTAGCCAGCCCTGATGGCTACACCTTC. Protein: CASSLASPDGYTF. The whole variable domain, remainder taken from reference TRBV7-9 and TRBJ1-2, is DTGVSQNPRHKITKRGQNVTFRCDPISEHNRLYWYRQTLGQGPEFLTYFQNEAQLEKSRLLSDRFSAERPKGSFSTLEIQRTEQGDSAMYLCASSLASPDGYTFGSGTRLTVV.

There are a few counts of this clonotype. CDR3 sequence: CASSPGFGNQPQHF. The CDR3, as DNA: TGTGCCAGCTCACCAGGGTTTGGAAATCAGCCCCAGCATTTT. The V gene is TRBV18, the J gene TRBJ1-5, with D unclear. The germline V gene has CDR1 KGHSH and CDR2 LQKENI. Trimming pared 2 bases from V and 4 bases from J, leaving 9 bases between. The CDR3 has 14 amino acids.

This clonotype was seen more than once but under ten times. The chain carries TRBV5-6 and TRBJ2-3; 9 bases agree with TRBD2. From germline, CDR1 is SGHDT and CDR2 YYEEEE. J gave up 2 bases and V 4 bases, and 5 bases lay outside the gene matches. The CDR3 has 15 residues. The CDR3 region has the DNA TGTGCCAGCAGCCGCAGCGGGGGGTCCACAGATACGCAGTATTTT. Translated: CASSRSGGSTDTQYF.

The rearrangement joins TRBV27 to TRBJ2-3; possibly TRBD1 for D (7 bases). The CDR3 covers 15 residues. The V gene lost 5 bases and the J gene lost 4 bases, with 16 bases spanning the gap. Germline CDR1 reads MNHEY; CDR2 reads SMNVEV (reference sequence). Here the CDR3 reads CASSPQGRRADTQYF. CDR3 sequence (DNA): TGTGCCAGCAGTCCACAGGGGAGGAGGGCAGATACGCAGTATTTT.

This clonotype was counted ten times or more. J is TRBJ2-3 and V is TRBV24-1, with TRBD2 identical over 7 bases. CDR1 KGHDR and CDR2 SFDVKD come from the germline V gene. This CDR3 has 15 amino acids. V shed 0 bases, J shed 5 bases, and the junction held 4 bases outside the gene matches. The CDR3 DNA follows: TGTGCCACCAGTGATTTGCAGGGAGGGAAAGATACGCAGTATTTT. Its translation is CATSDLQGGKDTQYF.